The clone carrying this T cell receptor beta chain was detected a few times. Its target is not known. TCRdb independently ran MiXCR on the RT-PCR reads; one entry per CDR3 protein. The sample includes roughly 630,000 distinct CDR3 sequences, about 14% of them seen just once. The data stem from a study of response to subunit inactivated influenza vaccine. Overall study findings and caveats: With each seasonal influenza vaccination, the authors suggested, few new T cells are recruited.

This sample comprised PBMCs from blood, obtained approximately 15 days before vaccination. This receptor was obtained from a man in his fifties who received an inactivated influenza vaccine.

The CDR3 region is CASRSGPASNTGELFF. The CDR3 DNA reads TGTGCCAGCAGGTCAGGCCCCGCATCGAACACCGGGGAGCTGTTTTTT. The V and J genes are TRBV7-9 and TRBJ2-2; D is unclear. Trimming took 6 bases from V and 0 from J, leaving 14 bases between them. CDR1 SEHNR and CDR2 FQNEAQ come from the germline V gene (reference sequence). The CDR3 has 16 residues.